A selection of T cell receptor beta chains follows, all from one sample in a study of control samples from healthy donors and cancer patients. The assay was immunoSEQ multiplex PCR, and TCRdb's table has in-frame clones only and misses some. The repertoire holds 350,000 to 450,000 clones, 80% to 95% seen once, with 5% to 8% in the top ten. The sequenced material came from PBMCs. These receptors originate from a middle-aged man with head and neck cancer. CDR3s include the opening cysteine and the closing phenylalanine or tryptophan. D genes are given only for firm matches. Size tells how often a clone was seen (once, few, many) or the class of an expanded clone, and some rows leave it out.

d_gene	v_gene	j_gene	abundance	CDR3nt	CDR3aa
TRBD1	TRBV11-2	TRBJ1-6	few	TGTGCCAGCAGCCCCTCCGGACAGGGGCAATCACCCCTCCACTTT	CASSPSGQGQSPLHF
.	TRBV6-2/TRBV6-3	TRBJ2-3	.	TGTGCCAGCAGTTACCCCCGGGCCCAAAACACAGATACGCAGTATTTT	CASSYPRAQNTDTQYF
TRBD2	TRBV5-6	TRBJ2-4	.	TGTGCCAGCAGTTACGGGACTAGCGGGACGAACATTCAGTACTTC	CASSYGTSGTNIQYF
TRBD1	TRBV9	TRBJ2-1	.	TGTGCCAGCAGCCGACAGGGTGACAATGAGCAGTTCTTC	CASSRQGDNEQFF
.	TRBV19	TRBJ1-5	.	TGTGCCACCTCCCCAGGAATTAGCAATCAGCCCCAGCATTTT	CATSPGISNQPQHF
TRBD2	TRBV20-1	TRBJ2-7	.	TGCAGTGCTAGTATCGGGCGGGAGAGGTACGAGCAGTACTTC	CSASIGRERYEQYF
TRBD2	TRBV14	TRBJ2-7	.	TGTGCCAGCAGCCAAGAAGGAGTAGCGGGGGGTGTGGGATACGAGCAGTACTTC	CASSQEGVAGGVGYEQYF
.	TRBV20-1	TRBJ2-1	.	TGCAGTGCTAGCCTAGCATTTGAGCAGTTCTTC	CSASLAFEQFF
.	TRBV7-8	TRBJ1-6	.	TGTGCCAGCAGCTTAGGACAGCCGAGCTCCTATAATTCACCCCTCCACTTT	CASSLGQPSSYNSPLHF
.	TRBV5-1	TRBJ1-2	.	TGCGCCAGCAGCTTAGTTGACAGACACTATGGCTACACCTTC	CASSLVDRHYGYTF
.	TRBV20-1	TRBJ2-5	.	TGCAGTGCTGGGGCTTTAAGGACCCAGTACTTC	CSAGALRTQYF
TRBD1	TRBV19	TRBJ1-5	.	TGTGCCAGTAGTATCCATACAGGGGGCAATCAGCCCCAGCATTTT	CASSIHTGGNQPQHF
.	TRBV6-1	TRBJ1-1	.	TGTGCCAGCAGTGAAGCAGGTCTGAACACTGAAGCTTTCTTT	CASSEAGLNTEAFF
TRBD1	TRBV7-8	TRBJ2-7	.	TGTGCCAGCAGCCCTCGTAACCGAGGGACAGGGGGCAAATCCACCCGATTC	CASSPRNRGTGGKSTRF
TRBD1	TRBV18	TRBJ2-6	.	TGTGCCAGCTCCCCACCAGGGGGCTCTGGGGCCAACGTCCTGACTTTC	CASSPPGGSGANVLTF
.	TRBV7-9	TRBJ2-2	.	TGTGCCAGCAGCTCAACAGGGTTGTTCCCCGGGGAGCTGTTTTTT	CASSSTGLFPGELFF
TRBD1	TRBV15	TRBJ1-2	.	TGTGCCACCAGCGGGACAGGGACTTCGGGCTATGGCTACACCTTC	CATSGTGTSGYGYTF
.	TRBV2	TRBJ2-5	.	TGTGCCAGCAGAGACGACCGGGTTGGAGAGACCCAGTACTTC	CASRDDRVGETQYF
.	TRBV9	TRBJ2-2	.	TGTGCCAGCAGCCCACGCCTGGGGGAGTTAAGCGGGGAGCTGTTTTTT	CASSPRLGELSGELFF
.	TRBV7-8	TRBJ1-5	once	TGTGCCAGCAGCTTACAGGGGACCAATCAGCCCCAGCATTTT	CASSLQGTNQPQHF
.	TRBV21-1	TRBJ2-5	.	TGTGCCAGCAGACCCGGGACAGACCAAGAGACCCAGTACTTC	CASRPGTDQETQYF
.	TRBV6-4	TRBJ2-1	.	TGTGCCAGCAGTCAGGGGCTTTCTCCGGGCGGTGAGCAGTTCTTC	CASSQGLSPGGEQFF
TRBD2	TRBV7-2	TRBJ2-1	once	TGTGCCAGCAGCTTAGGGAGACTAGCGGGAGTGGAGCAGTTCTTC	CASSLGRLAGVEQFF
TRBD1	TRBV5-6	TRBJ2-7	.	TGTGCCAGCAGCTTCTTTAGGGACAGGACCCCCTACGAGCAGTACTTC	CASSFFRDRTPYEQYF
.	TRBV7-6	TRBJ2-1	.	TGTGCCAGCAGCTTAGGGCTGAATGAGCAGTTCTTC	CASSLGLNEQFF
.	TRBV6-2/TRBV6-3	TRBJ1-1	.	TGTGCCAGCAGTTATACCCCCCAGGGCTTGAACACTGAAGCTTTCTTT	CASSYTPQGLNTEAFF
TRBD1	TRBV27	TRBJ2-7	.	TGTGCCAGCAAAGGACAGGGGCCTATCTTCTCCTACGAGCAGTACTTC	CASKGQGPIFSYEQYF
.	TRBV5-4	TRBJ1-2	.	TGTGCCAGCAGTTTCGATAGTAACTATGGCTACACCTTC	CASSFDSNYGYTF
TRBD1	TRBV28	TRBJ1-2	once	TGTGCCAGCAGTTCCGGGACAGGGATTGGCTACACCTTC	CASSSGTGIGYTF
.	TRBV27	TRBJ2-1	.	TGTGCCAGCAGTTTATCGCTCAGGGGTGGTGAGCAGTTCTTC	CASSLSLRGGEQFF
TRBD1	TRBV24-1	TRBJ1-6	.	TGTGCCACCAGTGATTTGCCCGGGACAGGTTCTGGGTCATATAATTCACCCCTCCACTTT	CATSDLPGTGSGSYNSPLHF
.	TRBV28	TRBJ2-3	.	TGTGCCAGCAGTTGGGGGCAGGGCACAGATACGCAGTATTTT	CASSWGQGTDTQYF
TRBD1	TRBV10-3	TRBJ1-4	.	TGTGCCATCAGATCCGACAGGGCTAATGAAAAACTGTTTTTT	CAIRSDRANEKLFF
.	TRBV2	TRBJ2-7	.	TGTGCCAGCATCGGCAGGGTGGACGAGCAGTACTTC	CASIGRVDEQYF
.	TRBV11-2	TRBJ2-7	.	TGTGCCAGCAGCTTAGAGCGGACGGGAGCCTACGAGCAGTACTTC	CASSLERTGAYEQYF
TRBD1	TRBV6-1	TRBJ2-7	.	TGTGCCAGCAGTGTCACCCGGGACAGGGTGCCCTACGAGCAGTACTTC	CASSVTRDRVPYEQYF
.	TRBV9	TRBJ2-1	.	TGTGCCAGCAGCCCATCCACAGGTTCACATGAGCAGTTCTTC	CASSPSTGSHEQFF
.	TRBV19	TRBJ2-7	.	TGTGCCAGTAGGCTCCGGGACGGGGGAACAATGTACACCTACGAGCAGTACTTC	CASRLRDGGTMYTYEQYF
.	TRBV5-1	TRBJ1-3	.	TGCGCCAGCAGCTTGGGGTCTTCCTCTGGAAACACCATATATTTT	CASSLGSSSGNTIYF
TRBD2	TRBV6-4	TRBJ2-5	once	TGTGCCAGCAGTGAACTAGCGGGGGAAGAGACCCAGTACTTC	CASSELAGEETQYF
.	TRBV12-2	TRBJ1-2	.	TGTGCAAGTCGCTCAATCCGGGACAGAAATAACTATGGCTACACCTTC	CASRSIRDRNNYGYTF
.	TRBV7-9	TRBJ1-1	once	TGTGCCAGCAGCAGGGGTGGCAACACTGAAGCTTTCTTT	CASSRGGNTEAFF
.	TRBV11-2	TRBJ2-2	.	TGTGCCAGCAGCCAAGGGAAGGGGTGGGACGGGGAGCTGTTTTTT	CASSQGKGWDGELFF
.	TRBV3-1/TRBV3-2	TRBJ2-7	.	TGTGCCAGCAGCCAAAGCGGATACGAGCAGTACTTC	CASSQSGYEQYF
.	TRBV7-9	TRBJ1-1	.	TGTGCCAGCAGCGAAGGCCAAAGTAACACTGAAGCTTTCTTT	CASSEGQSNTEAFF
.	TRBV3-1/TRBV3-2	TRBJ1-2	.	TGTGCCAGCAGCCGATCTGGACCTAATGACTATGGCTACACCTTC	CASSRSGPNDYGYTF
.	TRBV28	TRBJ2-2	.	TGTGCCAGCAGTTTACCCAGGGGTCATACCGGGGAGCTGTTTTTT	CASSLPRGHTGELFF
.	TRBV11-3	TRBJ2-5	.	TGTGCCAGCAGCTCGGGGGGCCGGGAGACCCAGTACTTC	CASSSGGRETQYF
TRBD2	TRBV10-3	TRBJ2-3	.	TGTGCCATCACTCCCGGGGGCGGGGGGCGCACAGATACGCAGTATTTT	CAITPGGGGRTDTQYF
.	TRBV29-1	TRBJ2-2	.	TGCAGCGTATCGGGACTGACAAACACCGGGGAGCTGTTTTTT	CSVSGLTNTGELFF
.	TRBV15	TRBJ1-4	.	TGTGCCACCAGCAGCGACAGATTACCAACTAATGAAAAACTGTTTTTT	CATSSDRLPTNEKLFF
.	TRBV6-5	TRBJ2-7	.	TGTGCCAGCAGTTACCGGACAGCCTCCTACGAGCAGTACTTC	CASSYRTASYEQYF
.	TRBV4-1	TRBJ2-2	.	TGCGCCAGCAGCCAAGTGCGGGACAACACCGGGGAGCTGTTTTTT	CASSQVRDNTGELFF
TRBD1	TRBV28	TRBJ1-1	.	TGTGCCAGCAGTTCCACAGGGGAACGCACTGAAGCTTTCTTT	CASSSTGERTEAFF